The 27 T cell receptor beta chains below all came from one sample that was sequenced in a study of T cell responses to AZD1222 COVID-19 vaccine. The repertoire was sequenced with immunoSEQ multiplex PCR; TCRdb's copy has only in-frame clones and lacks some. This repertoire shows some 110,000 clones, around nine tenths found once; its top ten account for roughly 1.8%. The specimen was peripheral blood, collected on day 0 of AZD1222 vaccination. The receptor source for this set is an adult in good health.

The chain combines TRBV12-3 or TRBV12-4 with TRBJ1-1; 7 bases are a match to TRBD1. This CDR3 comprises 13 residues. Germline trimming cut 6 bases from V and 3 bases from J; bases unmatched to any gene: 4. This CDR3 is CASSQTGYTEAFF. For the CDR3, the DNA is TGTGCCAGCAGCCAGACAGGGTACACTGAAGCTTTCTTT.

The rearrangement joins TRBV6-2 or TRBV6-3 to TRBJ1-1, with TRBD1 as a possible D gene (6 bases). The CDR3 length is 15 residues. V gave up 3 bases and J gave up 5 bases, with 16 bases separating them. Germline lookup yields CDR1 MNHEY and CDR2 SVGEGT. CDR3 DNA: TGTGCCAGCAGTTATCCAGACAGGAGGTGGACTGAAGCTTTCTTT. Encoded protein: CASSYPDRRWTEAFF.

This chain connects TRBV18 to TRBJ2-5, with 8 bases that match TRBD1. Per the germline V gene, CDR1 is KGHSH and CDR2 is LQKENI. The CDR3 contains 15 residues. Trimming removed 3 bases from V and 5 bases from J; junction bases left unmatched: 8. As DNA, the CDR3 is TGTGCCAGCTCACCCGTGGCAGGGGGCTGGGAGACCCAGTACTTC. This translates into CASSPVAGGWETQYF.

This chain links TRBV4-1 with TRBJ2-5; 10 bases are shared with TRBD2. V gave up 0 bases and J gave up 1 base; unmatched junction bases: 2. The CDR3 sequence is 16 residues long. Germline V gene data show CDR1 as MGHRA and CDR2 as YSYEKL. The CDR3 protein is CASSQESSGGQETQYF. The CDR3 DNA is TGCGCCAGCAGCCAAGAATCTAGCGGGGGCCAAGAGACCCAGTACTTC.

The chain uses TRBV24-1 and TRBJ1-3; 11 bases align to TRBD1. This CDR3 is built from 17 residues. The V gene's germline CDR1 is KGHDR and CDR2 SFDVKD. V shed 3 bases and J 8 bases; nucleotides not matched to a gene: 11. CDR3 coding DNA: TGTGCCACCAGTGATGGGACAGGGGGACCCTCGCGGCACACCATATATTTT. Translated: CATSDGTGGPSRHTIYF.

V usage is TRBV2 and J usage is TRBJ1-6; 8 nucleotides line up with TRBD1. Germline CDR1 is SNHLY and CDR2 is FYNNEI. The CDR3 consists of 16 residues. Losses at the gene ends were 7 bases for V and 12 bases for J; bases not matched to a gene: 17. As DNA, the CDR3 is TGTGCCAGCATCTTTTCCGTCCGGGACAGGCCTAAACCCCTCCACTTT. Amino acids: CASIFSVRDRPKPLHF.

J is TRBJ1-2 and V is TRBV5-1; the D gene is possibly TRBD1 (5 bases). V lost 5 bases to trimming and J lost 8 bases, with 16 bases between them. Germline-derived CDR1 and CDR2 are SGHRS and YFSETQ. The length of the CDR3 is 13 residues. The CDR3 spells CASSPQGGEGYTF. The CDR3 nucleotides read TGCGCCAGCAGTCCGCAGGGTGGAGAGGGCTACACCTTC.

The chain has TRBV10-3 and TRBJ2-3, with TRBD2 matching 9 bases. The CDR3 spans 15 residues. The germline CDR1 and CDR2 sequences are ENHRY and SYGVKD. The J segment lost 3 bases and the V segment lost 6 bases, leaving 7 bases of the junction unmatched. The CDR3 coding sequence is TGTGCCATCAGGTTAGCGGGAGTTCGAACAGATACGCAGTATTTT. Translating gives CAIRLAGVRTDTQYF.

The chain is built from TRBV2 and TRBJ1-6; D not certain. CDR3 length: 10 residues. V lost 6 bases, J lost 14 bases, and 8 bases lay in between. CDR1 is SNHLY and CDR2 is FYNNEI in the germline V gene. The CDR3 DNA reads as TGTGCCAGCAGCGGGTCGGCCCTCCACTTT. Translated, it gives CASSGSALHF.

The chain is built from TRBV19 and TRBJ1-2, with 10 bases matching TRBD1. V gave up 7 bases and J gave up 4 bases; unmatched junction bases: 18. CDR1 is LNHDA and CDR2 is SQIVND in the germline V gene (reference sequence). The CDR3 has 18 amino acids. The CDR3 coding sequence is TGTGCCAGTACCCCAACGCGGGACAGGGGATTGTGGGGCTATGGCTACACCTTC. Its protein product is CASTPTRDRGLWGYGYTF.

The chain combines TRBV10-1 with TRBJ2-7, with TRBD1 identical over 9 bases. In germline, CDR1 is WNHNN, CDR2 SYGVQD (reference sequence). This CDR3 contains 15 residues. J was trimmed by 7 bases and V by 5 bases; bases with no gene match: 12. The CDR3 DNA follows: TGCGCCAGCAGTCCGGGACAGGGAAGAGGCGGGGAGCAGTACGTC. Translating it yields CASSPGQGRGGEQYV.

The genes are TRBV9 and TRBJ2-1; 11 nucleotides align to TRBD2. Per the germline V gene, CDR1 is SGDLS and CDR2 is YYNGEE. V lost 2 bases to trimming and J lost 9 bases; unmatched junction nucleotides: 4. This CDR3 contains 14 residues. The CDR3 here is CASSVIGLAGEQFF. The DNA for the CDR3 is TGTGCCAGCAGCGTTATCGGACTAGCGGGTGAGCAGTTCTTC.

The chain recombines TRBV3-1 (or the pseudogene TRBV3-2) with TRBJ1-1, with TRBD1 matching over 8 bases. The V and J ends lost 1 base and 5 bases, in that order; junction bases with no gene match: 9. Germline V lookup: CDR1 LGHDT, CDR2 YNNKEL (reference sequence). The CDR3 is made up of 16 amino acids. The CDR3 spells CASSQGVRTGWTEAFF. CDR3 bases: TGTGCCAGCAGCCAAGGAGTTCGGACAGGGTGGACTGAAGCTTTCTTT.

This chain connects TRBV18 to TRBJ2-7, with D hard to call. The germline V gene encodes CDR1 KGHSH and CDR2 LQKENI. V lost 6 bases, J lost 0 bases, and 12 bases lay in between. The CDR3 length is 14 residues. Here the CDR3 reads CASSQAQYSYEQYV. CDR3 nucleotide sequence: TGTGCCAGCTCGCAGGCGCAGTACTCCTACGAGCAGTACGTC.

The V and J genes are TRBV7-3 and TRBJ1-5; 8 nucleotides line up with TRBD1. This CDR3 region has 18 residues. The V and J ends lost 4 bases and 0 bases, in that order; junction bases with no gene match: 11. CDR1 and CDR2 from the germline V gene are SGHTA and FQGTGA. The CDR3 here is CASSSKRGTGDSNQPQHF. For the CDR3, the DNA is TGTGCCAGCAGCTCCAAACGAGGGACAGGTGATAGCAATCAGCCCCAGCATTTT. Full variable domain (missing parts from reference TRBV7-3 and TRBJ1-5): GAGVSQTPSNKVTEKGKYVELRCDPISGHTALYWYRQSLGQGPEFLIYFQGTGAADDSGLPNDRFFAVRPEGSVSTLKIQRTERGDSAVYLCASSSKRGTGDSNQPQHFGDGTRLSIL.

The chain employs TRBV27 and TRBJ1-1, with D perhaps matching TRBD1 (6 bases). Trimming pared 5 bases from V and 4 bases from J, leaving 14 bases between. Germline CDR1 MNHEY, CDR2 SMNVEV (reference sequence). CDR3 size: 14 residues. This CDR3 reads CASSRLDRTTEAFF. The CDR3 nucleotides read TGTGCCAGCAGTAGACTAGACAGGACCACTGAAGCTTTCTTT.

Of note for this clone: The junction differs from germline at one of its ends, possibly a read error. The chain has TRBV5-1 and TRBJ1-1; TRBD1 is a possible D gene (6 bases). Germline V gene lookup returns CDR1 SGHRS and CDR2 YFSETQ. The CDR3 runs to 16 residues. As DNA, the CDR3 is TGCGCCAGCAGCCCCCGGGACCAGGGGTCGAACGCTGAAGCTTTCTTT. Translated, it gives CASSPRDQGSNAEAFF.

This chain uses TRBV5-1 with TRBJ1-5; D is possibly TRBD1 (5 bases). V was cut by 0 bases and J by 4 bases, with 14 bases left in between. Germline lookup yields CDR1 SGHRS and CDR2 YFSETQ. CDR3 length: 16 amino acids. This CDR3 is CASSLGIGDYNQPQHF. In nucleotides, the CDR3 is TGCGCCAGCAGCTTGGGGATCGGGGACTATAATCAGCCCCAGCATTTT.

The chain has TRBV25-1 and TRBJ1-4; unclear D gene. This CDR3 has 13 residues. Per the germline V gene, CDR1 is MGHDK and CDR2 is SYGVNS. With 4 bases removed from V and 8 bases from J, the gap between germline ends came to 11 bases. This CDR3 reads CASSVILGEKLFF. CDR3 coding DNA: TGTGCCAGCAGTGTTATTTTGGGGGAAAAACTGTTTTTT.

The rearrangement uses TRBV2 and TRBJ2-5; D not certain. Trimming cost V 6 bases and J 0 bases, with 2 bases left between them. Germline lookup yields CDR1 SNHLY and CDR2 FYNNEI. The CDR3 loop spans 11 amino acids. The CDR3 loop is CASSYQETQYF. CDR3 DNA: TGTGCCAGCAGCTACCAAGAGACCCAGTACTTC. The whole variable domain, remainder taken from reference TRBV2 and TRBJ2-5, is EPEVTQTPSHQVTQMGQEVILRCVPISNHLYFYWYRQILGQKVEFLVSFYNNEISEKSEIFDDQFSVERPDGSNFTLKIRSTKLEDSAMYFCASSYQETQYFGPGTRLLVL.

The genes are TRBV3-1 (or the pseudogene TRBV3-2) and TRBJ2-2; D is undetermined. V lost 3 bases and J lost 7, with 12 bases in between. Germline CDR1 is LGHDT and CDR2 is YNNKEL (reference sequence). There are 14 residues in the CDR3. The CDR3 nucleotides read TGTGCCAGCAGCCAGGTTTCAAGGATCGGGGAGCTGTTTTTT. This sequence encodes CASSQVSRIGELFF.

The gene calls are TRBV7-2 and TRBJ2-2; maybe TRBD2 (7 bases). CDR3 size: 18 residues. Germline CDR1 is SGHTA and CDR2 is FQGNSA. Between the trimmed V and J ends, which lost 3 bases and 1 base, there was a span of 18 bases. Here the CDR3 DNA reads TGTGCCAGCAGCTTTCCGTTCGGCGGGGGCCAGAACACCGGGGAGCTGTTTTTT. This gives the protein CASSFPFGGGQNTGELFF.

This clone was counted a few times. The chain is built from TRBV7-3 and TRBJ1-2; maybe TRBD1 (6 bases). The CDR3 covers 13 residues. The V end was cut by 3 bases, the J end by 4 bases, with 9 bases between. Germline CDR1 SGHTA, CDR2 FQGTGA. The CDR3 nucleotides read TGTGCCAGCAGCTTCCCAGGGGCCTATGGCTACACCTTC. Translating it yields CASSFPGAYGYTF.

The CDR3 spells CASSPRTSSSEQFF. The CDR3 coding sequence is TGTGCCAGCAGCCCACGGACTAGCAGCAGTGAGCAGTTCTTC. The chain has TRBV7-2 and TRBJ2-1; TRBD2 agrees at 8 bases. V gave up 5 bases and J gave up 9 bases; unmatched junction bases: 9. Germline V gene lookup returns CDR1 SGHTA and CDR2 FQGNSA. The CDR3 covers 14 residues.

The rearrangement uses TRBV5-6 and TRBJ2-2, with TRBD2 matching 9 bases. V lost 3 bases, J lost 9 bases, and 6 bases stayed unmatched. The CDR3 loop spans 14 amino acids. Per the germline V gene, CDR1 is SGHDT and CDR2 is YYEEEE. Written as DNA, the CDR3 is TGTGCCAGCAGCTGGCGGGGGGGCCGGCGGGAGCTGTTTTTT. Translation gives CASSWRGGRRELFF. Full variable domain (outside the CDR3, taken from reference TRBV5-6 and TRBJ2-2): DAGVTQSPTHLIKTRGQQVTLRCSPKSGHDTVSWYQQALGQGPQFIFQYYEEEERQRGNFPDRFSGHQFPNYSSELNVNALLLGDSALYLCASSWRGGRRELFFGEGSRLTVL.

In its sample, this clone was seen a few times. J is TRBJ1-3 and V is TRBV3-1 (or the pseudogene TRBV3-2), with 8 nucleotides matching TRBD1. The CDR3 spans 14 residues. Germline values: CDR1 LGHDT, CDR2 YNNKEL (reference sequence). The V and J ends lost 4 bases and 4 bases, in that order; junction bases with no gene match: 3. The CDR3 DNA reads TGTGCCAGCAGCCCGCGACAGGGGGGAAACACCATATATTTT. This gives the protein CASSPRQGGNTIYF.

CDR3 bases: TGCGCCAGCAGCTTGAATGGACTAGCGGGGTTGAATGAGCAGTTCTTC. It codes for CASSLNGLAGLNEQFF. This chain connects TRBV5-1 to TRBJ2-1, with TRBD2 matching over 12 bases. V lost 1 base and J lost 7; bases outside the gene matches: 6. CDR3 length equals 16 residues. Germline CDR1 is SGHRS and CDR2 is YFSETQ. The full variable domain, completed using reference TRBV5-1 and TRBJ2-1, is KAGVTQTPRYLIKTRGQQVTLSCSPISGHRSVSWYQQTPGQGLQFLFEYFSETQRNKGNFPGRFSGRQFSNSRSEMNVSTLELGDSALYLCASSLNGLAGLNEQFFGPGTRLTVL.